This TCR beta chain was sequenced for a study of T-cell memory formation after mild COVID-19. This clonotype was found a few times. V dropped 7 bases and J dropped 4; count of bases not matched to a gene: 14. Germline CDR1 is DFQATT and CDR2 is SNEGSKA (reference sequence). The CDR3 is made up of 16 amino acids. One entry per CDR3 protein results from TCRdb running MiXCR on the 5' RACE reads. The data hold 450,000 or so distinct CDR3 sequences, with around a quarter observed a single time. V usage is TRBV20-1 and J usage is TRBJ2-3; TRBD2 aligns across 10 bases. The sequenced sample was PBMCs or a T cell subset sorted from them (not recorded which). This clonotype was sampled from an adult woman who had mild COVID-19 (a few samples of this study predate the infection). Cell type and time point are not known. The CDR3 reads CSGIAGGQPAADTQYF. The DNA of the CDR3 is TGCAGTGGTATAGCGGGAGGCCAACCTGCTGCAGATACGCAGTATTTT.